The rows below give T cell receptor beta chains drawn from one sample of a study of CD8 T cells in ankylosing spondylitis. TCRdb reprocessed the 5' RACE reads with MiXCR, giving one entry per CDR3 protein. The profile shows about 320,000 distinct CDR3 sequences, about 9.9% of them singletons. Sequencing was performed on blood, either unsorted or a sorted T cell fraction (not recorded which). These receptors were obtained from a female donor with ankylosing spondylitis or in good health (not recorded which). Both conserved end residues are part of each CDR3. The D gene is left open where the match is weak. Rows may omit the clone size; those that give it use once, few, many or a size class.

TRBV28	.	TRBJ2-7	many	TGTGCCAGCACCCCCAGGGGGCAGTACTTC	CASTPRGQYF
TRBV29-1	.	TRBJ2-1	many	TGCAGCGTTTTCAGGGTTACTGAGCAGTTCTTC	CSVFRVTEQFF
TRBV5-1	TRBD2	TRBJ2-5	.	TGCGCCAGCAGCTTTTCGTCGGCGGGAGAGAGTCAAGAGACCCAGTACTTC	CASSFSSAGESQETQYF
TRBV20-1	.	TRBJ1-5	.	TGCAGTGCTAGGACGGGTCGCGGTCAGCCCCAGCATTTT	CSARTGRGQPQHF
TRBV7-9	.	TRBJ1-2	many	TGTGCCAGCAGCTTAGAGTCTCTCCGGGGCTACACCTTC	CASSLESLRGYTF
TRBV4-3	.	TRBJ2-7	many	TGCGCCAGCAGCCGAGACAAGTACTACGAGCAGTACTTC	CASSRDKYYEQYF
TRBV29-1	TRBD2	TRBJ2-1	.	TGCAGCGTTGTGGTTACCGATAGCGGGAAACTTCCTAGGCAGTTCTTC	CSVVVTDSGKLPRQFF
TRBV6-1	.	TRBJ2-5	many	TGTGCCAGCAGTCAGGAGATCCAAGAGACCCAGTACTTC	CASSQEIQETQYF
TRBV15	TRBD1	TRBJ2-3	.	TGTGCCACCAGCAGGGGGCCAGGGGGAGATACGCAGTATTTT	CATSRGPGGDTQYF
TRBV28	.	TRBJ1-3	many	TGTGCCAGCAGTTTAGTGGGGGACATCTCTGGAAACACCATATATTTT	CASSLVGDISGNTIYF
TRBV10-3	.	TRBJ1-6	.	TGTGCCATCAGTATGACCGGATCCGGCGGAAATAATTCACCCCTCCACTTT	CAISMTGSGGNNSPLHF
TRBV6-2/TRBV6-3	TRBD1	TRBJ1-2	.	TGTGCCAGCAGTCTAAATCGGGACAGCTCTAACTATGGCTACACCTTC	CASSLNRDSSNYGYTF
TRBV7-3	TRBD2	TRBJ2-1	few	TGTGCCAGCAGCTTATCCCCTAGCGGGGGGGTCAATGAGCAGTTCTTC	CASSLSPSGGVNEQFF
TRBV24-1	.	TRBJ2-2	many	TGTGCCACCAGTGGGGAAGGGCCCACCGGGGAGCTGTTTTTT	CATSGEGPTGELFF
TRBV2	.	TRBJ1-1	.	TGTGCCAGCAGTGAAGCAATTCCCTTTGAAGCTTTCTTT	CASSEAIPFEAFF
TRBV5-8	TRBD1	TRBJ2-5	many	TGTGCCAGCAGCCCCAACAACAGGGGTCAAGAGACCCAGTACTTC	CASSPNNRGQETQYF
TRBV7-9	TRBD2	TRBJ2-1	many	TGTGCCAGCAGCGCACGAGGGGCGGGAGTACGCAATGAGCAGTTCTTC	CASSARGAGVRNEQFF
TRBV2	.	TRBJ2-7	.	TGTGCCAGCATCTCCAGGGCACGCGAGCAGTACTTC	CASISRAREQYF
TRBV21-1	.	TRBJ1-2	many	TGTGCCAAAGAGAGAGAAAAGAACTATGGCTACACCTTC	CAKEREKNYGYTF
TRBV7-9	.	TRBJ1-6	many	TGTGCCAGCAGCTTAGGGGACGCGTATTCACCCCTCCACTTT	CASSLGDAYSPLHF
TRBV6-1	.	TRBJ1-6	many	TGTGCCAGCACCAGCGTCGGAGGGAATTCACCCCTCCACTTT	CASTSVGGNSPLHF
TRBV7-2	.	TRBJ2-3	many	TGTGCCAGCAGCTTTGGCGTGAAGGCGTCTTCTTTT	CASSFGVKASSF
TRBV28	.	TRBJ2-7	few	TGTGCCAGCAGTTATCAGCACTACGAGCAGTACTTC	CASSYQHYEQYF
TRBV5-1	.	TRBJ1-5	.	TGCGCCAGCAGCCCGGACAGTATTAGCAATCAGCCCCAGCATTTT	CASSPDSISNQPQHF
TRBV27	.	TRBJ1-4	few	TGTGCCAGCAGGCCCCATCCGAGGCCGATAAATGAAAAACTGTTTTTT	CASRPHPRPINEKLFF
TRBV5-1	TRBD1	TRBJ2-1	.	TGCGCCAGCAGCACGGGACAGGGGGCCAATGAGCAGTTCTTC	CASSTGQGANEQFF
TRBV30	.	TRBJ1-4	.	TGTGCCTGGAGATGGTGGGGGCCGGGAGAAAAACTGTTTTTT	CAWRWWGPGEKLFF
TRBV20-1	TRBD1	TRBJ2-1	few	TGCAGTGAATCCCAGACAGGGAATGAGCAGTTCTTC	CSESQTGNEQFF
TRBV20-1	.	TRBJ1-5	many	TGCAGTGCAACGGACGGGCTTTGGCCCCAGCATTTT	CSATDGLWPQHF
TRBV10-3	TRBD2	TRBJ2-3	many	TGTGCCATCAGTGATTCCCCAGCGGGGGGTATGAATACGCAGTATTTT	CAISDSPAGGMNTQYF
TRBV5-1	.	TRBJ1-1	many	TGCGCCAGCAGCGTGACCGAAGTCGGGTCGGCTTTCTTT	CASSVTEVGSAFF
TRBV3-1	.	TRBJ2-7	few	TGTGCCAGCAGCCAGGACCCTAGAGTTTTCGAGCAGTACTTC	CASSQDPRVFEQYF
TRBV5-1	TRBD1	TRBJ1-3	many	TGCGCCAGCAGCTACGGACAGGAGAGCTCTGGAAACACCATATATTTT	CASSYGQESSGNTIYF
TRBV18	.	TRBJ2-7	few	TGTGCCAGCTCACCAAACGACTTAGGGGAGCAGTACTTC	CASSPNDLGEQYF
TRBV11-2	TRBD1	TRBJ2-2	.	TGTGCCAGCAGCTCAATACAGGGGAAGACCGGGGAGCTGTTTTTT	CASSSIQGKTGELFF
TRBV29-1	TRBD2	TRBJ2-5	many	TGCAGCGGGGGGGGACTAGCGGGAGAAGAGACCCAGTACTTC	CSGGGLAGEETQYF
TRBV4-1	.	TRBJ2-1	few	TGCGCCAGCAGCCTCGGAGCGAGTAGAGGCAATGAGCAGTTCTTC	CASSLGASRGNEQFF
TRBV20-1	TRBD2	TRBJ2-7	many	TGCAGTGCCTACCCAGCGGGAAACTCCTACGAGCAGTACTTC	CSAYPAGNSYEQYF
TRBV20-1	.	TRBJ1-1	.	TGCAGTGCTAGAGATGTGACAGGAGGAAAGAACACTGAAGCTTTCTTT	CSARDVTGGKNTEAFF
TRBV27	.	TRBJ1-5	.	TGTGCCAGCAGTCAGGGGTTGGGCCCCCAGCATTTT	CASSQGLGPQHF
TRBV9	TRBD2	TRBJ2-3	many	TGTGCCCCCTCCGGGACTAGAGACCCCGCGTTTGTCCGCACAGATACGCAGTATTTT	CAPSGTRDPAFVRTDTQYF
TRBV12-3/TRBV12-4	.	TRBJ2-1	many	TGTGCCAGCAGTCCTATCCCTCGGGCCAATGAGCAGTTCTTC	CASSPIPRANEQFF
TRBV28	.	TRBJ2-1	.	TGTGCCAGCAGCTCGCAGGGAAGCAGCTCCTACAATGAGCAGTTCTTC	CASSSQGSSSYNEQFF
TRBV29-1	.	TRBJ2-1	many	TGCAGCGTTGACCGTGGAGTGGAATCCTACAATGAGCAGTTCTTC	CSVDRGVESYNEQFF
TRBV5-5	TRBD2	TRBJ2-1	many	TGTGCCAGCAGCTTGGCGACTAGCGGACACTACAATGAGCAGTTCTTC	CASSLATSGHYNEQFF
TRBV5-1	.	TRBJ2-1	many	TGCGCCAGCAGCTCTATACCGAGCTCCTACAATGAGCAGTTCTTC	CASSSIPSSYNEQFF
TRBV27	TRBD2	TRBJ2-3	.	TGTGCCAGCATCCTGACGGCTCCTCCCGGGACTAGGGCCACAGATACGCAGTATTTT	CASILTAPPGTRATDTQYF
TRBV7-2	.	TRBJ2-3	.	TGTGCCAGCAGCTCCAGAGTAAGGAGGGATACGCAGTATTTT	CASSSRVRRDTQYF
TRBV18	.	TRBJ2-5	.	TGTGCCAGCTCACCACATATTCAAGAGACCCAGTACTTC	CASSPHIQETQYF
TRBV3-1	.	TRBJ2-7	many	TGTGCCAGCCTTAGCGGTTCCTACGAGCAGTACTTC	CASLSGSYEQYF
TRBV29-1	TRBD2	TRBJ2-3	many	TGCAGCGGCCTGACTAGCGGTAGCACAGATACGCAGTATTTT	CSGLTSGSTDTQYF